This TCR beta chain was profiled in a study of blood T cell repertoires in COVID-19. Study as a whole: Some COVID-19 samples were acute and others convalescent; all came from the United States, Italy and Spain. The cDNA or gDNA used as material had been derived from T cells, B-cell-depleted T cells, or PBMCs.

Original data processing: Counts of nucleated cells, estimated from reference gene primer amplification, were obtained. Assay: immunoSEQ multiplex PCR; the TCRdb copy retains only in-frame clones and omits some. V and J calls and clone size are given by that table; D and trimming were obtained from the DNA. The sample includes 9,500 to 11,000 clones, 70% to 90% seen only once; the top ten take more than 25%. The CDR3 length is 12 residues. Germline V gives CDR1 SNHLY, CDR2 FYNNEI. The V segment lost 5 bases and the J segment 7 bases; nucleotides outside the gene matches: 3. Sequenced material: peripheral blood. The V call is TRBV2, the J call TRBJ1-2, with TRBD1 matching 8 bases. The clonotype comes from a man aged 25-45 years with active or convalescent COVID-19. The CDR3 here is CASSPQGGGYTF. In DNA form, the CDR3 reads TGTGCCAGCAGTCCACAGGGGGGTGGCTACACCTTC.